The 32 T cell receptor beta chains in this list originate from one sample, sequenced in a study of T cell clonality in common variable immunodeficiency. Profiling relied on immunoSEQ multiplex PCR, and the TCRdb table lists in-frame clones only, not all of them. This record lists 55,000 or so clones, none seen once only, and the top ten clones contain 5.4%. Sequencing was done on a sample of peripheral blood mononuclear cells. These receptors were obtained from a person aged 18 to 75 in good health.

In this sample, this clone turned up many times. Incomplete CDR3 DNA: TGTGCCAGCAGCATCGGGGGTGGGGGTGCCTACAATGAG. The encoded protein is CASSIGGGGAYNE. The full CDR3 is CASSIGGGGAYNEQFF. The chain couples TRBV5-4 to TRBJ2-1; D may be TRBD2 (6 bases). The read comes to an end 3 residues before the CDR3 does, leaving the germline J gene to fill in the end. Deletions cut 4 bases from V and 2 bases from J, with 16 bases between. The CDR3 consists of 16 residues. Germline-derived CDR1 and CDR2 are SGHNT and YYREEE (reference sequence). Variable domain in full (rest from reference TRBV5-4 and TRBJ2-1): ETGVTQSPTHLIKTRGQQVTLRCSSQSGHNTVSWYQQALGQGPQFIFQYYREEENGRGNFPPRFSGLQFPNYSSELNVNALELDDSALYLCASSIGGGGAYNEQFFGPGTRLTVL.

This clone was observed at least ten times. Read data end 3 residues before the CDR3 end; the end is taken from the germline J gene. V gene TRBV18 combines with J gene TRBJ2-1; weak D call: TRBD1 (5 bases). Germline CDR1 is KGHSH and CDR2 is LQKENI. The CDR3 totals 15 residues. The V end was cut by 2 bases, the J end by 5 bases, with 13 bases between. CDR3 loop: CASSPKGLHDNEQFF. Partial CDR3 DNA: TGTGCCAGCTCACCAAAGGGGCTCCACGACAATGAG.

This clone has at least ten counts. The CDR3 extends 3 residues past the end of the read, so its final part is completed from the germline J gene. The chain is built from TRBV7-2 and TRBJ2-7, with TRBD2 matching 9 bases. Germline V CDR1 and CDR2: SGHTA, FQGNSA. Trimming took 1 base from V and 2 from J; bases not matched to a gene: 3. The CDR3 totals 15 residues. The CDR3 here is CASSLVAGATYEQYF. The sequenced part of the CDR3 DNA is TGTGCCAGCAGCTTAGTAGCGGGAGCGACCTACGAG.

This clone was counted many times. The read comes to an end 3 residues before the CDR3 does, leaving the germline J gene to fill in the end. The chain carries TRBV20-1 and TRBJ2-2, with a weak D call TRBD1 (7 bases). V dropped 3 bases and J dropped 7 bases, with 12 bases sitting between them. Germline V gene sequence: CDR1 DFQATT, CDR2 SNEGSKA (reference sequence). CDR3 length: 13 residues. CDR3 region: CSASAGGHGELFF. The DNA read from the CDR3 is TGCAGTGCTAGCGCAGGGGGGCACGGGGAG.

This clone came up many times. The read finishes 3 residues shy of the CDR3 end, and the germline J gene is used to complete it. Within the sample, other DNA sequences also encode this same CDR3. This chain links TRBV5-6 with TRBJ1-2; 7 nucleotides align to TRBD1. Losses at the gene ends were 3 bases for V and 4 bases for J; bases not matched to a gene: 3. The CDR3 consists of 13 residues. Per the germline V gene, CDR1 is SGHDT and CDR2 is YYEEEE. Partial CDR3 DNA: TGTGCCAGCAGCTCAGGACAGGCCTATGGC. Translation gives CASSSGQAYG. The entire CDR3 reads CASSSGQAYGYTF.

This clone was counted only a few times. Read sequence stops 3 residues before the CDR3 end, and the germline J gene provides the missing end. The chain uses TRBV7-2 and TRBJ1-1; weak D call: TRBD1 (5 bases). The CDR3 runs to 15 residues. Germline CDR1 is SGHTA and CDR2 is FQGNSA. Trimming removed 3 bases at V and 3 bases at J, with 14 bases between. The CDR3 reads CASSLAPGFDTEAFF. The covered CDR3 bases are TGTGCCAGCAGCTTGGCCCCAGGGTTTGACACTGAA.

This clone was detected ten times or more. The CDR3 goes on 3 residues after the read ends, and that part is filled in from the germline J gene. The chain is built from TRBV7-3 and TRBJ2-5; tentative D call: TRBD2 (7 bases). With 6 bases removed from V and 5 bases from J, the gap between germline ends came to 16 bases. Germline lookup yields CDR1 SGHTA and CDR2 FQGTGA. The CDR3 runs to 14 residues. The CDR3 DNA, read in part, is TGTGCCAGCAGTAAAGGGGGGGTGCGGGAGACC. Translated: CASSKGGVRET. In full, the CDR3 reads CASSKGGVRETQYF.

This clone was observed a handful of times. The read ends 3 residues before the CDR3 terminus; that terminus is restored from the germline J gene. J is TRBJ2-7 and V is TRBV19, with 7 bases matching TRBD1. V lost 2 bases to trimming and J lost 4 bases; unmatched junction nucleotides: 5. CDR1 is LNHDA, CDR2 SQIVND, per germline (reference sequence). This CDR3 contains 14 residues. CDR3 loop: CASSILQGDYEQYF. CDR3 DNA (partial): TGTGCCAGTAGTATACTTCAGGGGGATTACGAG.

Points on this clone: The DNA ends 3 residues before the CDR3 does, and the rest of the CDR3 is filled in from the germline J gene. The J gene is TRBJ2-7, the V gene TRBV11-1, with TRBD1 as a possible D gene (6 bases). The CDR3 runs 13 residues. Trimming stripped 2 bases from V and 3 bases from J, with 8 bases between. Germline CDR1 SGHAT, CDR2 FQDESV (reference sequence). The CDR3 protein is CASSLTRGYEQYF. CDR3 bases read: TGTGCCAGCAGCTTAACCAGGGGCTACGAG.

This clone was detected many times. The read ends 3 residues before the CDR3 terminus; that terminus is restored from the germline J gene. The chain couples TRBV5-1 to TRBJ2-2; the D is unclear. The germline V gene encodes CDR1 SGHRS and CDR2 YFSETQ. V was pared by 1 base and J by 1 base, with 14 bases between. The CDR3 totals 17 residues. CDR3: CASSLKYLDGNTGELFF. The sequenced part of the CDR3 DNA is TGCGCCAGCAGCTTGAAGTATCTAGACGGGAACACCGGGGAG.

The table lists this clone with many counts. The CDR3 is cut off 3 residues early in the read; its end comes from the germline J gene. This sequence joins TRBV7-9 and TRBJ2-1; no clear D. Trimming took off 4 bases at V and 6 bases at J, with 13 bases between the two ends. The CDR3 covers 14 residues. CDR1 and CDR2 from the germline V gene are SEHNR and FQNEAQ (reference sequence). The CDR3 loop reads CASSSGGYVNEQFF. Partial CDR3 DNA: TGTGCCAGCAGCTCAGGTGGCTACGTCAATGAG.

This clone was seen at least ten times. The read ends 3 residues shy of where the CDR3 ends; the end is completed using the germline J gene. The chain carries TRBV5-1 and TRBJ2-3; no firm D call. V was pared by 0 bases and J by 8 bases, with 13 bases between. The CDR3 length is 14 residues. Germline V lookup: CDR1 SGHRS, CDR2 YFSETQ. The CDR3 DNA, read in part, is TGCGCCAGCAGCTTGGATTCCCCCGAAGGTACG. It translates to CASSLDSPEGT. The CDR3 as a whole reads CASSLDSPEGTQYF.

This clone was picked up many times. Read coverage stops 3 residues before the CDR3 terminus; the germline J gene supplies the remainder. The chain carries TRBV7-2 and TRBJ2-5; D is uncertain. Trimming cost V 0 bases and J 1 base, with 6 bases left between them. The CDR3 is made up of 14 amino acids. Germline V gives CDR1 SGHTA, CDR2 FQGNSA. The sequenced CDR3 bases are TGTGCCAGCAGCTTAGCTCCGGGCCAAGAGACC. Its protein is CASSLAPGQET. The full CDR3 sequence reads CASSLAPGQETQYF.

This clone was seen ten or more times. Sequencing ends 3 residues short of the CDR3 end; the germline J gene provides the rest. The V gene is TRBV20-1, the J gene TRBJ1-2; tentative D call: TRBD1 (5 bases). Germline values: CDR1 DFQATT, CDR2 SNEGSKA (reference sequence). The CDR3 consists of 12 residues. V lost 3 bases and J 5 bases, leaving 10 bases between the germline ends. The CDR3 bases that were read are TGCAGTGCTAGCTACAGGCCGTATGGC. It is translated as CSASYRPYG. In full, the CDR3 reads CSASYRPYGYTF.

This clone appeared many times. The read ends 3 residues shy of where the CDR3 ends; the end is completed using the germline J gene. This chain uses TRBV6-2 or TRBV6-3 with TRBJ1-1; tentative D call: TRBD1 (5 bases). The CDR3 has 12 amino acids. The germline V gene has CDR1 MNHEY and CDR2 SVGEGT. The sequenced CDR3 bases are TGTGCCAGCAGTCACGGGGGAGGACTA. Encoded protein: CASSHGGGL. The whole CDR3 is CASSHGGGLAFF.

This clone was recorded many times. The CDR3 region is CASRRANRGTNEQFF. The CDR3 bases that were read are TGTGCCAGCAGACGGGCCAATCGGGGAACGAATGAG. This chain uses TRBV6-2 or TRBV6-3 with TRBJ2-1; a possible D gene is TRBD2 (5 bases). The sequence runs out 3 residues before the end of the CDR3; the remainder is reconstructed from the germline J gene. Per germline, CDR1 MNHEY and CDR2 SVGEGT. Between the trimmed V and J ends, which lost 6 bases and 7 bases, there was a span of 19 bases. This CDR3 is 15 amino acids long.

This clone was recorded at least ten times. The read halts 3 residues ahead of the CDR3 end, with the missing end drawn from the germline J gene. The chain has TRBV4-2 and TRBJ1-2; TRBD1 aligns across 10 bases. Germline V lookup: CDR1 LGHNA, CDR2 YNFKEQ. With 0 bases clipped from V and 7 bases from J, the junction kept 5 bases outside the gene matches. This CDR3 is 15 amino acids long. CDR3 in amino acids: CASSQDPRTGGGYTF. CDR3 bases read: TGTGCCAGCAGCCAAGACCCCAGGACAGGGGGTGGC.

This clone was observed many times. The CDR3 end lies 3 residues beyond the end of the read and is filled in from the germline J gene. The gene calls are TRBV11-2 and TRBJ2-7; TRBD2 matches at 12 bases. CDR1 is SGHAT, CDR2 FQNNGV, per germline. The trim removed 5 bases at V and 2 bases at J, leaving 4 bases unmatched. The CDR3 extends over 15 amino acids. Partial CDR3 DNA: TGTGCCAGCAGCAATGGACTAGCGGGAACCTACGAG. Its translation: CASSNGLAGTYE. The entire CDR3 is CASSNGLAGTYEQYF.

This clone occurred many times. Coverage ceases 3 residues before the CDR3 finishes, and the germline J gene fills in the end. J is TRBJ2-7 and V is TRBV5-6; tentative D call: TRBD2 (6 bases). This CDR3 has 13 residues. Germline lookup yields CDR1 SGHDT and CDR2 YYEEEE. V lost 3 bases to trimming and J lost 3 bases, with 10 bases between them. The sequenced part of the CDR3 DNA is TGTGCCAGCAGCTGGCGGGGCAGCTACGAG. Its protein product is CASSWRGSYE. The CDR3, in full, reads CASSWRGSYEQYF.

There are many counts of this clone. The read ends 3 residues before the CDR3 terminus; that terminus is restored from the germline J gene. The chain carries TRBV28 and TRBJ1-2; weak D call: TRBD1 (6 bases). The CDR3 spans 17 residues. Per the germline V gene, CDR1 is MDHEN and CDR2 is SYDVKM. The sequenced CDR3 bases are TGTGCCAGCAGTAGGGTTTTGGACAGCGTTTTACAAGGGGGC. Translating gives CASSRVLDSVLQGG. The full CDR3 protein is CASSRVLDSVLQGGYTF.

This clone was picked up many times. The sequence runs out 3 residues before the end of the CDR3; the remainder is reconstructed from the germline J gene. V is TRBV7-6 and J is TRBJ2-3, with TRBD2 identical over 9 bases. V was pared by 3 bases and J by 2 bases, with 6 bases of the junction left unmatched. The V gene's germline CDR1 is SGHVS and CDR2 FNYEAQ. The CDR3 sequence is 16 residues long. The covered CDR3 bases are TGTGCCAGCAGCTTCGGTCTAGCGGGGACCACAGATACG. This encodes CASSFGLAGTTDT. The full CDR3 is CASSFGLAGTTDTQYF.

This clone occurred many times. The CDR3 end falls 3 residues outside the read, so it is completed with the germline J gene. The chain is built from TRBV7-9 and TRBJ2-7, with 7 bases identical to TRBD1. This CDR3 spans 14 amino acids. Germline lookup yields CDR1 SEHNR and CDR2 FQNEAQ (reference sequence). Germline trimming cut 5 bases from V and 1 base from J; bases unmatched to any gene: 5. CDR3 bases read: TGTGCCAGCAGCCCCAGGGACAGATCCTACGAG. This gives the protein CASSPRDRSYE. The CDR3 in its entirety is CASSPRDRSYEQYF.

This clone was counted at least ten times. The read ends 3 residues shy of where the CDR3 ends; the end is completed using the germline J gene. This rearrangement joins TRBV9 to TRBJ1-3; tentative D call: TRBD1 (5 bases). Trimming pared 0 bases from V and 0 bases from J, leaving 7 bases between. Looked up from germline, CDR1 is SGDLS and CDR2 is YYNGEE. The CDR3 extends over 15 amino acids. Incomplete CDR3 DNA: TGTGCCAGCAGCGTAGACACAGGCTCTGGAAACACC. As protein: CASSVDTGSGNT. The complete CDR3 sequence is CASSVDTGSGNTIYF.

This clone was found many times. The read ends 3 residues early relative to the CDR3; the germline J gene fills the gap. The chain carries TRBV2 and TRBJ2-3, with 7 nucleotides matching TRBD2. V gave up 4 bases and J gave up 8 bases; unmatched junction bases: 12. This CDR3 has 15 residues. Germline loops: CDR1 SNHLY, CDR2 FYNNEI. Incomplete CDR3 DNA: TGTGCCAGCAGTGCGACTAGCAGGGAGACCGGTACG. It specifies CASSATSRETGT. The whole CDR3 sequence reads CASSATSRETGTQYF.

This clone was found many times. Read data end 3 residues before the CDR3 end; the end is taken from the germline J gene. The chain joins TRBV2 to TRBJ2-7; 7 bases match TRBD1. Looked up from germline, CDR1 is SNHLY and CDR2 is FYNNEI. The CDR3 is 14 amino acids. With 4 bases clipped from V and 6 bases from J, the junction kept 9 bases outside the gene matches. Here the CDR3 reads CASSVDRASGEQYF. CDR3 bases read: TGTGCCAGCAGTGTAGACAGGGCGTCGGGCGAG.

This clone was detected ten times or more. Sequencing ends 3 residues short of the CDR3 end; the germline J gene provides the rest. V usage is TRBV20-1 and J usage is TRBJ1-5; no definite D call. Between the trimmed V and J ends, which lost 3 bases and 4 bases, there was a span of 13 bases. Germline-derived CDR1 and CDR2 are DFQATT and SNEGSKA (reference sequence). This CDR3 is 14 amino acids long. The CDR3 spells CSASQAFRNQPQHF. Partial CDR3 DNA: TGCAGTGCTAGCCAGGCTTTTCGGAATCAGCCC.

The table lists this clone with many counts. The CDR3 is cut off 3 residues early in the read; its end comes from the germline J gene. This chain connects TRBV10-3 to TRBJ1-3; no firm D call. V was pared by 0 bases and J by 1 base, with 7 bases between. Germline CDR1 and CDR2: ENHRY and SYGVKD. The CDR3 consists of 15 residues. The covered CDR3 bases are TGTGCCATCAGTGAGTCCCCCGGTTCTGGAAACACC. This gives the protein CAISESPGSGNT. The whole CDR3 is CAISESPGSGNTIYF.

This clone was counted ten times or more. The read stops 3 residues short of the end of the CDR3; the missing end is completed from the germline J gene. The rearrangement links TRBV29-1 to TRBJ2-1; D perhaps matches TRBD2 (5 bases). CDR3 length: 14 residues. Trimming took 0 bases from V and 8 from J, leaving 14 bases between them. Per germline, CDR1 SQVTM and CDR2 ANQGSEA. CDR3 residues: CSVEDTGSRDEQFF. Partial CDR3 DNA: TGCAGCGTTGAAGATACCGGTTCGAGGGATGAG.

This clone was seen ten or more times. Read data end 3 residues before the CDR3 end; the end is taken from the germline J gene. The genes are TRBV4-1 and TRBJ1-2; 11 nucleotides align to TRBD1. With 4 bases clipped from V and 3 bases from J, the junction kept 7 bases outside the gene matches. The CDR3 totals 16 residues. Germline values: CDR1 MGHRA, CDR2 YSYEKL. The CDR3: CASSLSPGQGDYGYTF. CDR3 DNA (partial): TGCGCCAGCAGCCTGTCCCCGGGACAGGGGGACTATGGC.

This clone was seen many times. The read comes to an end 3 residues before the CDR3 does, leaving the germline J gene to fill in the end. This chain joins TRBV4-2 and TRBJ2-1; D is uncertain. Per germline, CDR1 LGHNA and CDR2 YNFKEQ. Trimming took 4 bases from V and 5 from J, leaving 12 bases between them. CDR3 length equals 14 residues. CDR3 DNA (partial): TGTGCCAGCAGCCGCCCCGGTAAGAACAATGAG. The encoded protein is CASSRPGKNNE. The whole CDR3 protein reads CASSRPGKNNEQFF.

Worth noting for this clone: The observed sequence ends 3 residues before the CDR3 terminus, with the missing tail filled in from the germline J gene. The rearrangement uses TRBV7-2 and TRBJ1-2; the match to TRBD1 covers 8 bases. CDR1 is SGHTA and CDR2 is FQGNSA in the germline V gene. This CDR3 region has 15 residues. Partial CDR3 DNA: TGTGCCAGCAGCTTAGGTGGAGGACAGGGCTTAGGC. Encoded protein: CASSLGGGQGLG. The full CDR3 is CASSLGGGQGLGYTF.

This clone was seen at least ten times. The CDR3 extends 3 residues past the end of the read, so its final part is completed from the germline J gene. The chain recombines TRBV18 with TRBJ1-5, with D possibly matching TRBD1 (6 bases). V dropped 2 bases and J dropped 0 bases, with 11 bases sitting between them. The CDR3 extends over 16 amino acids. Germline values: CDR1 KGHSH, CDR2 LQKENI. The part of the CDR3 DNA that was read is TGTGCCAGCTCACCAGGCGGGGGCCATAGCAATCAGCCC. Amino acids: CASSPGGGHSNQP. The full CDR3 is CASSPGGGHSNQPQHF.